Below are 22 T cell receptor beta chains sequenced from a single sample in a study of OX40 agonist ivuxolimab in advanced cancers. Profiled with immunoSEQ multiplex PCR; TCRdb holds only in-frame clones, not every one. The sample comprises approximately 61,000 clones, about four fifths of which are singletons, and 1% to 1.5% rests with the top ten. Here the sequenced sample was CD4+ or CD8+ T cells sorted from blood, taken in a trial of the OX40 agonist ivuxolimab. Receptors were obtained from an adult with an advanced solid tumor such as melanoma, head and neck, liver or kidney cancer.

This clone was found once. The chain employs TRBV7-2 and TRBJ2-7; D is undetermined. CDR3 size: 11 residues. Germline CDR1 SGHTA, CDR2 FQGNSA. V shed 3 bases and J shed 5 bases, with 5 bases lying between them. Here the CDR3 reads CASSFGNEQYF. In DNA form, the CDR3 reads TGTGCCAGCAGCTTTGGGAACGAGCAGTACTTC.

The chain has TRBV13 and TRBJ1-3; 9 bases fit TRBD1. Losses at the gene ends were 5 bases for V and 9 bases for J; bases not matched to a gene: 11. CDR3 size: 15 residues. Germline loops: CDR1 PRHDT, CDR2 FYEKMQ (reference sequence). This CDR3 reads CASSPGRDRVPTIYF. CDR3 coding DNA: TGTGCCAGCAGCCCAGGAAGGGACAGGGTACCCACCATATATTTT.

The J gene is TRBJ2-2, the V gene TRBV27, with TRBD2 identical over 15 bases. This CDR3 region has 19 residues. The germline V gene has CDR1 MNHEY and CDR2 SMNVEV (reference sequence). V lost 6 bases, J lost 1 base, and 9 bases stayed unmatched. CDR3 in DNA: TGTGCCAGCAGATACCGGGGACTAGCGGGGGGCCAGAACACCGGGGAGCTGTTTTTT. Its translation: CASRYRGLAGGQNTGELFF.

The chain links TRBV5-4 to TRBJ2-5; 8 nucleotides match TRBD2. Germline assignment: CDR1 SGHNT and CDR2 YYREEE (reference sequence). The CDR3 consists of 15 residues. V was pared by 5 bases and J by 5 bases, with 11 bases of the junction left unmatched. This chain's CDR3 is CASSQTSEGGETQYF. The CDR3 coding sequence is TGTGCCAGCAGTCAGACTAGCGAGGGGGGGGAGACCCAGTACTTC.

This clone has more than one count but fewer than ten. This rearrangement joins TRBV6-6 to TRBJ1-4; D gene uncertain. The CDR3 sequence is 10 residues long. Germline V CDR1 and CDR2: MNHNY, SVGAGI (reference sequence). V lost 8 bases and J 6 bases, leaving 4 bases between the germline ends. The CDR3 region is CASEDEKLFF. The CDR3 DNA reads TGTGCCAGCGAAGATGAAAAACTGTTTTTT.

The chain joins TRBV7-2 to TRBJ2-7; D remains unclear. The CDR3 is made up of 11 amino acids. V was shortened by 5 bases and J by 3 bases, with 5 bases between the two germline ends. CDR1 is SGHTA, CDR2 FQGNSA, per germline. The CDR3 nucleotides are TGTGCCAGCAGCCAGCTCTACGAGCAGTACTTC. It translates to CASSQLYEQYF.

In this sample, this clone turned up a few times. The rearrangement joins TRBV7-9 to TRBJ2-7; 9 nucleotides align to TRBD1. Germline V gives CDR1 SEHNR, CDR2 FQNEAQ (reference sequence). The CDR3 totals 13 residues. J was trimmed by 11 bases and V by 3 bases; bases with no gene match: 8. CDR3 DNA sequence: TGTGCCAGCAGCTTGGGACAGGGTCACGGGGAGTACTTC. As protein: CASSLGQGHGEYF.

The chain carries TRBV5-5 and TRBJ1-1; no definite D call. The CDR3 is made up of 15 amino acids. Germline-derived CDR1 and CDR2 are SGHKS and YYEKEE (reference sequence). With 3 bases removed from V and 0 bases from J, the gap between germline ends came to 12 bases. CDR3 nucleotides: TGTGCCAGCAGCTATGGGATAAGGATGAACACTGAAGCTTTCTTT. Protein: CASSYGIRMNTEAFF.

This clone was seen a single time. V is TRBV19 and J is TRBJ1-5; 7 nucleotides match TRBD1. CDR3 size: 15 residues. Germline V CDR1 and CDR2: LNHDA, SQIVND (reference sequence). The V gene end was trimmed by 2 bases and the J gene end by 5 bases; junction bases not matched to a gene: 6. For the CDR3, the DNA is TGTGCCAGTAGTATACGGGACAGCTCTTATCAGCCCCAGCATTTT. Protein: CASSIRDSSYQPQHF.

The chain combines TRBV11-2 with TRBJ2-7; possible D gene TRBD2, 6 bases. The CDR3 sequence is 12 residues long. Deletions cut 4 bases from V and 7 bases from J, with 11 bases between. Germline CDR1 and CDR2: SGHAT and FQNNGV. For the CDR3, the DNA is TGTGCCAGCAGCTCCACAGGAGGGGAGCAGTACTTC. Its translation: CASSSTGGEQYF.

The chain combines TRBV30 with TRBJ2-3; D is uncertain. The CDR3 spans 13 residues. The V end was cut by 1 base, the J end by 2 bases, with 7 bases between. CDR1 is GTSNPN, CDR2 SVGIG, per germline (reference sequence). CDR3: CAWSGRITDTQYF. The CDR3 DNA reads TGTGCCTGGAGTGGCAGGATCACAGATACGCAGTATTTT. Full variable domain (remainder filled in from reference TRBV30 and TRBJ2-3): SQTIHQWPATLVQPVGSPLSLECTVEGTSNPNLYWYRQAAGRGLQLLFYSVGIGQISSEVPQNLSASRPQDRQFILSSKKLLLSDSGFYLCAWSGRITDTQYFGPGTRLTVL.

The chain's CDR3 is CASSQTGRGVQETQYF. CDR3 nucleotides: TGTGCCAGCAGCCAGACGGGCCGAGGGGTTCAAGAGACCCAGTACTTC. The chain is built from TRBV4-2 and TRBJ2-5; D is tentatively TRBD1 or TRBD2 (5 bases each). Germline V lookup: CDR1 LGHNA, CDR2 YNFKEQ. V lost 3 bases, J lost 2 bases, and 16 bases lay in between. This CDR3 comprises 16 residues.

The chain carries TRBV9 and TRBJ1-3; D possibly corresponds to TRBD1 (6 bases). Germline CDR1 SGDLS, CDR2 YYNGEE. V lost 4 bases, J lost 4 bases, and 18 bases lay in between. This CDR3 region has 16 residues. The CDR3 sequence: CASSPDPRGAGNTIYF. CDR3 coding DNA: TGTGCCAGCAGCCCGGACCCGAGGGGGGCGGGAAACACCATATATTTT.

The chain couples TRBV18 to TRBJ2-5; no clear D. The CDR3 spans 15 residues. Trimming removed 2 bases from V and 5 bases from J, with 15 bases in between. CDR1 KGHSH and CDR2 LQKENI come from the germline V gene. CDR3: CASSPTGPPGETQYF. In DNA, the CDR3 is TGTGCCAGCTCACCAACCGGACCACCTGGGGAGACCCAGTACTTC. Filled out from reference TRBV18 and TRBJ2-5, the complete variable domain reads NAGVMQNPRHLVRRRGQEARLRCSPMKGHSHVYWYRQLPEEGLKFMVYLQKENIIDESGMPKERFSAEFPKEGPSILRIQQVVRGDSAAYFCASSPTGPPGETQYFGPGTRLLVL.

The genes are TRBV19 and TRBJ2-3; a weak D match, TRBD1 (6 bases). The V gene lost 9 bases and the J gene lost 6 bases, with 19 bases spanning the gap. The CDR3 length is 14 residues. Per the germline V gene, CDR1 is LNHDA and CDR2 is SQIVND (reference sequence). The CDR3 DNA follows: TGTGCCAGCCAGGTCACGACAGGTTCGGATACGCAGTATTTT. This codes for CASQVTTGSDTQYF. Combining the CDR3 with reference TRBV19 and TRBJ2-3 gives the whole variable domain DGGITQSPKYLFRKEGQNVTLSCEQNLNHDAMYWYRQDPGQGLRLIYYSQIVNDFQKGDIAEGYSVSREKKESFPLTVTSAQKNPTAFYLCASQVTTGSDTQYFGPGTRLTVL.

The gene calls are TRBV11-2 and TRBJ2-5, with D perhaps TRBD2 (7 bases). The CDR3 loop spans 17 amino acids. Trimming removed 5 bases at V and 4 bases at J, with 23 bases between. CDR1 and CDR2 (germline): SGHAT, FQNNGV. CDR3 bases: TGTGCCAGCAGCGCCCGACAGTTCGGGGGGCTAAGAGAGACCCAGTACTTC. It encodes CASSARQFGGLRETQYF.

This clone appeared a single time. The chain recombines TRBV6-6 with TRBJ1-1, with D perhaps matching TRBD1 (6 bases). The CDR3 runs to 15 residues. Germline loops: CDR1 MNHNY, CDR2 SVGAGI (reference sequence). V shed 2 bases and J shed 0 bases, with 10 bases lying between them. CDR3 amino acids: CASSYGGALNTEAFF. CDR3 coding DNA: TGTGCCAGCAGTTACGGGGGGGCTCTGAACACTGAAGCTTTCTTT.

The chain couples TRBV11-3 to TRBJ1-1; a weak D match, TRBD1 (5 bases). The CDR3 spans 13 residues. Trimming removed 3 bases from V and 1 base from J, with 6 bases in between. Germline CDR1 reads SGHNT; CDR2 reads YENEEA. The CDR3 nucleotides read TGTGCCAGCAGCTTCACAGGGAACACTGAAGCTTTCTTT. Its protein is CASSFTGNTEAFF.

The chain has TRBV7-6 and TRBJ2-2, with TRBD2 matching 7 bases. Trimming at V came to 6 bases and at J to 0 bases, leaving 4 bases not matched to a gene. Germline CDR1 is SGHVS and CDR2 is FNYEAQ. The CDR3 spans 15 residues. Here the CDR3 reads CASRGGVANTGELFF. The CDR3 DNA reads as TGTGCCAGCAGGGGAGGGGTGGCGAACACCGGGGAGCTGTTTTTT.

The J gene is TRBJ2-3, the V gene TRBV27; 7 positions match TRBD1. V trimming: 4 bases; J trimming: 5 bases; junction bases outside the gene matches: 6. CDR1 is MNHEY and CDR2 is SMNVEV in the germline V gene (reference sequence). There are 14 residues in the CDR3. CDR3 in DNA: TGTGCCAGCAGTTGGACAGGCCGGGGAGATACGCAGTATTTT. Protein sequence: CASSWTGRGDTQYF.

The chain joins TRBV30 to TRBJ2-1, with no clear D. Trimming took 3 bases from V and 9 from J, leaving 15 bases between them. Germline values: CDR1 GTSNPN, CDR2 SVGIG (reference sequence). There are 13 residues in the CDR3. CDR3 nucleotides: TGTGCCTGGAGGGGTAGTGCACTAAGTGAGCAGTTCTTC. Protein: CAWRGSALSEQFF.

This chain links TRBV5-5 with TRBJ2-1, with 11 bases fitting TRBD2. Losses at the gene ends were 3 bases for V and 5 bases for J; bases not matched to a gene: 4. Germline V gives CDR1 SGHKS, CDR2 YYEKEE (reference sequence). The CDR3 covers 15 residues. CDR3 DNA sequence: TGTGCCAGCAGCTCTGGGACTAGCGGTAACAATGAGCAGTTCTTC. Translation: CASSSGTSGNNEQFF.